What follows are 13 T cell receptor beta chains derived from one specimen sequenced in a study. MiXCR, run by TCRdb on the RT-PCR reads, gives a single entry per CDR3 protein. This sample yields hundreds of thousands of distinct CDR3 sequences, of which approximately 15% are seen a single time; 3.6% belongs to the top ten. The sample comprised memory CD4+ T cells from blood. These receptors were obtained from a female donor in good health, serving as a healthy control.

This clonotype has at least ten counts. This chain uses TRBV27 with TRBJ2-7, with D perhaps being TRBD1 or TRBD2 (5 bases each). The CDR3 runs 14 residues. Looked up from germline, CDR1 is MNHEY and CDR2 is SMNVEV (reference sequence). Trimming took 1 base from V and 1 from J, leaving 8 bases between them. CDR3 residues: CASSLFRESYEQYF. CDR3 sequence (DNA): TGTGCCAGCAGTTTATTCAGGGAGTCCTACGAGCAGTACTTC.

The J gene is TRBJ2-7, the V gene TRBV3-1, with D uncertain. Trimming took 4 bases from V and 1 from J, leaving 14 bases between them. The CDR3 spans 15 residues. Germline V gene data show CDR1 as LGHDT and CDR2 as YNNKEL (reference sequence). CDR3: CASSPVPDPSYEQYF. Written as DNA, the CDR3 is TGTGCCAGCAGCCCCGTCCCGGACCCATCCTACGAGCAGTACTTC.

This clonotype was found a few times. This chain connects TRBV10-1 to TRBJ2-7; D is ambiguous. V was pared by 2 bases and J by 4 bases, with 9 bases between. Germline CDR1 reads WNHNN; CDR2 reads SYGVQD (reference sequence). This CDR3 spans 13 amino acids. The chain's CDR3 is CASSEGRKYEQYF. The CDR3, as DNA: TGCGCCAGCAGTGAGGGACGGAAGTACGAGCAGTACTTC.

This clonotype was detected only a few times. One junction end does not reproduce the germline sequence, and a read error may be involved. V usage is TRBV20-1 and J usage is TRBJ2-7; TRBD1 aligns across 7 bases. CDR1 DFQATT and CDR2 SNEGSKA come from the germline V gene (reference sequence). The CDR3 covers 15 residues. The CDR3 DNA is TGCAGTGCTAGAGAGGTACAGGGGTCCTCCCACGAGCAGTACTTC. This translates into CSAREVQGSSHEQYF.

This clonotype has more than one count but fewer than ten. V is TRBV28 and J is TRBJ2-5, with TRBD2 as a possible D gene (5 bases). The CDR3 totals 13 residues. V was pared by 3 bases and J by 1 base, with 6 bases between. Germline V gene data show CDR1 as MDHEN and CDR2 as SYDVKM. CDR3 sequence reads: CASSLTIQETQYF. CDR3 in DNA: TGTGCCAGCAGTTTGACTATCCAAGAGACCCAGTACTTC.

Concerning this clonotype: This may be a read error: a much more frequent sequence differs by one nucleotide. The J gene is TRBJ2-2, the V gene TRBV18, with a tentative D call TRBD1 (6 bases). Per the germline V gene, CDR1 is KGHSH and CDR2 is LQKENI. CDR3 length: 14 residues. The chain's CDR3 is CASSPQGDTGELSF. The CDR3 coding sequence is TGTGCCAGCTCACCACAGGGGGACACCGGGGAGCTGTCTTTT.

The chain joins TRBV6-5 to TRBJ2-7, with D perhaps assigned TRBD1 or TRBD2 (5 bases each). The CDR3 runs to 16 residues. Per germline, CDR1 MNHEY and CDR2 SVGAGI. The V end lost 7 bases, the J end lost 1 base, and 20 bases lay between the germline ends. CDR3: CASTERGAGQSYEQYF. The CDR3, as DNA: TGTGCCAGCACGGAACGAGGGGCTGGGCAATCCTACGAGCAGTACTTC.

The rearrangement uses TRBV4-2 and TRBJ2-1; the match to TRBD2 covers 9 bases. The V and J ends lost 0 bases and 9 bases, in that order; junction bases with no gene match: 12. CDR1 is LGHNA and CDR2 is YNFKEQ in the germline V gene. The length of the CDR3 is 17 residues. CDR3 nucleotides: TGTGCCAGCAGCCAAGATCAGACGGCGGGGGGGATCACTGAGCAGTTCTTC. Amino acids: CASSQDQTAGGITEQFF.

This clonotype was detected only a few times. The chain couples TRBV6-5 to TRBJ1-1, with 8 bases that match TRBD1. Germline trimming cut 5 bases from V and 0 bases from J; bases unmatched to any gene: 5. The germline V gene has CDR1 MNHEY and CDR2 SVGAGI. There are 15 residues in the CDR3. Here the CDR3 reads CASSPPGQVNTEAFF. The CDR3 nucleotides are TGTGCCAGCAGTCCCCCGGGACAGGTGAACACTGAAGCTTTCTTT.

This chain links TRBV20-1 with TRBJ2-7, with unresolved D. The V gene lost 0 bases and the J gene lost 3 bases, with 9 bases spanning the gap. Germline CDR1 and CDR2: DFQATT and SNEGSKA (reference sequence). The CDR3 length is 13 residues. CDR3 sequence: CSARENRVYEQYF. In DNA, the CDR3 is TGCAGTGCTAGAGAGAATAGGGTCTACGAGCAGTACTTC.

This clonotype was seen more than once but under ten times. This chain joins TRBV3-1 and TRBJ1-2; 7 bases are a match to TRBD1. Per the germline V gene, CDR1 is LGHDT and CDR2 is YNNKEL (reference sequence). V lost 5 bases to trimming and J lost 3 bases; unmatched junction nucleotides: 6. This CDR3 is built from 14 residues. The CDR3 region is CASSSSGTDYGYTF. The CDR3 region has the DNA TGTGCCAGCAGCTCAAGTGGGACAGACTATGGCTACACCTTC.

This clonotype was counted a single time. The CDR3 coding sequence is TGCGCCAGCAGGAGTATAGAGGGGTGGGCAGATACGCAGTATTTT. Translating it yields CASRSIEGWADTQYF. This rearrangement joins TRBV5-1 to TRBJ2-3; perhaps D is TRBD1 or TRBD2 (5 bases each). CDR1 is SGHRS, CDR2 YFSETQ, per germline. The CDR3 is 15 residues long. Deletions cut 5 bases from V and 4 bases from J, with 17 bases between. Looking up the rest from reference TRBV5-1 and TRBJ2-3 gives the full variable domain: KAGVTQTPRYLIKTRGQQVTLSCSPISGHRSVSWYQQTPGQGLQFLFEYFSETQRNKGNFPGRFSGRQFSNSRSEMNVSTLELGDSALYLCASRSIEGWADTQYFGPGTRLTVL.

This chain connects TRBV4-1 to TRBJ2-3; D gene unclear. CDR3 length equals 16 residues. The V gene lost 0 bases and the J gene lost 2 bases, with 12 bases spanning the gap. In germline, CDR1 is MGHRA, CDR2 YSYEKL. The DNA of the CDR3 is TGCGCCAGCAGCCAAGATTCTACAGCATTCACAGATACGCAGTATTTT. It specifies CASSQDSTAFTDTQYF.